This entry lists 24 T cell receptor beta chains sequenced from one sample in a study of T cell repertoires in aging, cancer and after chemotherapy. TRB rearrangements spanning V, D and J were amplified using mixed TRB-A/B primers. Using its own MiXCR run on the multiplex PCR reads, TCRdb lists one record per CDR3 protein. The sample contains about 910 distinct CDR3 sequences, roughly 60% of which appear only once. Peripheral blood genomic DNA, not sorted cells or RNA, was the template. The sample comprised blood. Receptor source: a human donor with a blood cancer.

This rearrangement joins TRBV11-1 to TRBJ2-3; either TRBD1 or TRBD2 may fit D (6 bases each). CDR3 length equals 16 residues. Germline lookup yields CDR1 SGHAT and CDR2 FQDESV (reference sequence). Deletions cut 5 bases from V and 4 bases from J, with 19 bases between. The CDR3 coding sequence is TGTGCCAGCAGCACGTCGACCCTGGGGGGCGCAGATACGCAGTATTTT. Translating gives CASSTSTLGGADTQYF.

Note on this clonotype: A read error may explain this, as a much larger clone is one base away. The chain recombines TRBV11-1 with TRBJ2-1; D is unclear. In germline, CDR1 is SGHAT, CDR2 FQDESV (reference sequence). This CDR3 has 13 residues. The CDR3 region has the DNA TGTGCCAGCAGCAGAACCTACTACGATGAGCAGTTCTTC. This gives the protein CASSRTYYDEQFF.

The chain carries TRBV29-1 and TRBJ1-2; tentatively, D is TRBD1 (6 bases). Trimming removed 0 bases at V and 8 bases at J, with 13 bases between. Germline-derived CDR1 and CDR2 are SQVTM and ANQGSEA. This CDR3 has 13 residues. CDR3 amino acids: CSVEELGQYGYTF. The CDR3 bases are TGCAGCGTTGAAGAGCTCGGACAGTACGGCTACACCTTC.

The chain recombines TRBV11-1 with TRBJ1-6; possible D gene TRBD1, 6 bases. The germline CDR1 and CDR2 sequences are SGHAT and FQDESV (reference sequence). CDR3 size: 14 residues. V lost 5 bases and J lost 5, with 10 bases in between. Here the CDR3 reads CASSRRQDNSPLHF. The CDR3, as DNA: TGTGCCAGCAGCCGTCGACAGGATAATTCACCCCTCCACTTT.

This rearrangement joins TRBV5-6 to TRBJ1-5; D unresolved. The V gene lost 1 base and the J gene lost 5 bases, with 13 bases spanning the gap. CDR1 and CDR2 (germline): SGHDT, YYEEEE. The CDR3 loop spans 15 amino acids. CDR3 bases: TGTGCCAGCAGCTTGTACACTCTACCATATCAGCCCCAGCATTTT. It specifies CASSLYTLPYQPQHF.

The sample holds a few counts of this clonotype. The gene calls are TRBV12-3 or TRBV12-4 and TRBJ2-3; 7 bases line up with TRBD2. This CDR3 has 16 amino acids. Germline trimming cut 3 bases from V and 0 bases from J; bases unmatched to any gene: 6. DNA for the CDR3: TGTGCCAGCAGTTTGGGGGGGATTCTCAGCACAGATACGCAGTATTTT. Encoded protein: CASSLGGILSTDTQYF.

Notes on this clonotype: At one boundary the junction diverges from the germline segment, which might be a read error. The chain recombines TRBV6-5 with TRBJ2-6; possibly TRBD2 for D (5 bases). Germline V gene lookup returns CDR1 MNHEY and CDR2 SVGAGI. This CDR3 is built from 15 residues. The CDR3, as DNA: TGTTCCAGCAGCCTCGGGGTGGTTGGGGCCAACGTCCTGACTTTC. Protein product: CSSSLGVVGANVLTF.

This chain connects TRBV27 to TRBJ1-6; 9 nucleotides agree with TRBD1. Germline loops: CDR1 MNHEY, CDR2 SMNVEV (reference sequence). The V gene end was trimmed by 6 bases and the J gene end by 13 bases; junction bases not matched to a gene: 10. CDR3 size: 14 residues. The CDR3 coding sequence is TGTGCCAGCAGCAGACGGACAGGGGCGGTGCCCCTCCACTTT. Translating gives CASSRRTGAVPLHF.

CDR3 DNA sequence: TGTGCCAGCAGCTCCGGGACAGCTAACTATGGCTACACCTTC. Residues: CASSSGTANYGYTF. The rearrangement uses TRBV6-5 and TRBJ1-2, with 7 nucleotides matching TRBD1. Unmatched junction bases numbered 4, after V lost 6 bases and J lost 0 bases. Germline V lookup: CDR1 MNHEY, CDR2 SVGAGI. CDR3 size: 14 residues.

Within the sample, this clonotype is large. The chain has TRBV20-1 and TRBJ1-5; 9 bases map to TRBD1. Germline V gene lookup returns CDR1 DFQATT and CDR2 SNEGSKA (reference sequence). The CDR3 extends over 16 amino acids. Germline trimming cut 0 bases from V and 7 bases from J; bases unmatched to any gene: 10. CDR3 in DNA: TGCAGTGCTAGAGAGGATTTACAGGGGGCGCGACAGCCCCAGCATTTT. It encodes CSAREDLQGARQPQHF.

CDR3 amino acids: CASSLGYSQEDGTQYF. CDR3 DNA: TGTGCCAGCAGCTTAGGTTATTCACAGGAAGATGGTACGCAGTATTTT. This rearrangement joins TRBV7-2 to TRBJ2-3, with D perhaps TRBD1 (5 bases). V was shortened by 1 base and J by 8 bases, with 19 bases between the two germline ends. Germline V CDR1 and CDR2: SGHTA, FQGNSA. The CDR3 length is 16 residues.

This chain uses TRBV19 with TRBJ2-3, with TRBD1 matching 7 bases. This CDR3 contains 15 residues. Germline values: CDR1 LNHDA, CDR2 SQIVND (reference sequence). V was clipped by 5 bases and J by 2 bases; unmatched bases: 7. The CDR3 DNA reads TGTGCCAGTAGTGATCGGACAGGCTACACAGATACGCAGTATTTT. Translation gives CASSDRTGYTDTQYF.

By proportion, this clonotype is large. V usage is TRBV12-3 or TRBV12-4 and J usage is TRBJ1-1; D not resolved. Trimming removed 2 bases from V and 8 bases from J, with 9 bases in between. The CDR3 contains 12 residues. The CDR3 region is CASSLYGSEAFF. The CDR3 DNA reads as TGTGCCAGCAGTTTATACGGCAGCGAAGCTTTCTTT.

The genes are TRBV5-4 and TRBJ1-2; possible D gene TRBD1, 6 bases. The germline CDR1 and CDR2 sequences are SGHNT and YYREEE (reference sequence). The CDR3 runs 15 residues. The V end lost 4 bases, the J end lost 0 bases, and 13 bases lay between the germline ends. In nucleotides, the CDR3 is TGTGCCAGCAGCCTCAGCAGGGGAGCTAACTATGGCTACACCTTC. This codes for CASSLSRGANYGYTF.

V gene TRBV27 combines with J gene TRBJ2-1; 9 nucleotides line up with TRBD1. Trimming took 5 bases from V and 7 from J; bases not matched to a gene: 12. This CDR3 contains 16 residues. Looked up from germline, CDR1 is MNHEY and CDR2 is SMNVEV (reference sequence). CDR3 coding DNA: TGTGCCAGCAGTAAACAGGGGGCGGGTAGAGGGAATGAGCAGTTCTTC. Protein sequence: CASSKQGAGRGNEQFF.

V and J are TRBV5-1 and TRBJ2-2; 9 positions match TRBD1. This CDR3 spans 18 amino acids. V trimming: 4 bases; J trimming: 4 bases; junction bases outside the gene matches: 14. The V gene's germline CDR1 is SGHRS and CDR2 YFSETQ. The CDR3 region has the DNA TGCGCCAGCAGCCTAGGAGACACAGGGGGCCTTAGCACCGGGGAGCTGTTTTTT. Amino acid sequence: CASSLGDTGGLSTGELFF.

The CDR3 loop is CASSDRRGDDAGEQYF. The DNA for the CDR3 is TGTGCCAGCAGTGACCGGAGGGGGGACGACGCGGGCGAGCAGTACTTC. V and J are TRBV6-1 and TRBJ2-7, with D perhaps matching TRBD1 or TRBD2 (6 bases each). The V end was cut by 3 bases, the J end by 6 bases, with 21 bases between. The CDR3 contains 16 residues. CDR1 is MNHNS, CDR2 SASEGT, per germline.

The chain joins TRBV19 to TRBJ1-6, with D maybe TRBD1 (6 bases). Germline V gives CDR1 LNHDA, CDR2 SQIVND (reference sequence). Trimming removed 4 bases from V and 10 bases from J, with 11 bases in between. This CDR3 is built from 13 residues. The CDR3 protein is CASSTHRDSPLHF. In DNA, the CDR3 is TGTGCCAGTAGTACCCACAGGGACTCACCCCTCCACTTT.

Here the CDR3 DNA reads TGTGCCACCAGCATAGTCGCGACTAGCGGAGACTACGAGCAGTACTTC. Protein: CATSIVATSGDYEQYF. V usage is TRBV15 and J usage is TRBJ2-7, with 9 bases lining up with TRBD2. Trimming removed 4 bases from V and 3 bases from J; junction bases left unmatched: 10. Germline V gives CDR1 LNHNV, CDR2 YYDKDF (reference sequence). There are 16 residues in the CDR3.

This clonotype was seen a handful of times. The chain is built from TRBV6-5 and TRBJ2-2; D remains unclear. CDR1 is MNHEY and CDR2 is SVGAGI in the germline V gene. V lost 7 bases, J lost 1 base, and 10 bases lay in between. The CDR3 is 14 amino acids. CDR3 bases: TGTGCCAGCAATGGACGGCAGAACACCGGGGAGCTGTTTTTT. This encodes CASNGRQNTGELFF.

The chain joins TRBV29-1 to TRBJ2-3; 9 bases line up with TRBD2. This CDR3 has 17 amino acids. The V gene end was trimmed by 6 bases and the J gene end by 2 bases; junction bases not matched to a gene: 15. Germline CDR1 and CDR2: SQVTM and ANQGSEA. Here the CDR3 DNA reads TGCAGCGTCTTCGATAGGGCTAGCGGGGCATACACAGATACGCAGTATTTT. Translating it yields CSVFDRASGAYTDTQYF.

This clonotype was counted a few times. The chain has TRBV20-1 and TRBJ2-1; 7 bases match TRBD1. Germline V gives CDR1 DFQATT, CDR2 SNEGSKA (reference sequence). CDR3 length: 14 amino acids. V gave up 5 bases and J gave up 3 bases; unmatched junction bases: 7. CDR3 DNA sequence: TGCAGTGCTCCCCAGACAGGGCACTACAATGAGCAGTTCTTC. The encoded protein is CSAPQTGHYNEQFF.

Details on this clonotype: At one of its ends the junction is not consistent with the germline gene, which may arise from a read error. V gene TRBV4-1 combines with J gene TRBJ2-1, with D unclear. This CDR3 is 16 amino acids long. Germline CDR1 is MGHRA and CDR2 is YSYEKL. The CDR3 protein is CASSERYLYIYNEQFF. The CDR3, as DNA: TGTGCCAGCAGTGAAAGGTATCTGTATATCTACAATGAGCAGTTCTTC.

V usage is TRBV6-5 and J usage is TRBJ1-2; 9 bases agree with TRBD1. Germline V CDR1 and CDR2: MNHEY, SVGAGI. The CDR3 is 14 amino acids. Trimming took 9 bases from V and 4 from J; bases not matched to a gene: 9. CDR3 sequence: CASNTGGKSYGYTF. CDR3 bases: TGTGCCAGTAACACAGGGGGCAAGAGCTATGGCTACACCTTC.